This TCR beta chain was captured by sequencing in a study of blood T cells in healthy people across ages. This clonotype was seen more than once but under ten times. A second PCR, run for roughly 7 to 12 cycles, used a sample-barcoded 5' primer plus a J-beta primer mix. In TCRdb, the 5' RACE reads were re-called with MiXCR into one record per CDR3 protein. Among about 640,000 distinct CDR3 sequences listed, roughly three fifths were seen once. The V end was cut by 3 bases, the J end by 4 bases, with 18 bases between. This CDR3 spans 17 amino acids. In germline, CDR1 is LGHNA, CDR2 YNFKEQ. The sequenced sample was blood. The chain uses TRBV4-2 and TRBJ1-4, with D unresolved. This TCR was recovered from a man aged 55 to 70 in good health. DNA for the CDR3: TGTGCCAGCAGCCACCAGGACCGTGGGATTGGTAATGAAAAACTGTTTTTT. It codes for CASSHQDRGIGNEKLFF.